The 22 T cell receptor beta chains in this list originate from one sample, sequenced in a study of blood T cell repertoires in COVID-19. TCRdb keeps only in-frame clones here, not all; method: immunoSEQ multiplex PCR. The repertoire consists of 13,000 to 15,000 clones, with roughly 87% occurring once and the leading ten covering about 5%. Sequencing used peripheral blood. Source of these receptors: a human donor in a cohort sampled during active COVID-19.

The rearrangement links TRBV6-2 or TRBV6-3 to TRBJ2-5, with 13 bases that match TRBD2. V dropped 5 bases and J dropped 2; count of bases not matched to a gene: 17. Germline V gene data show CDR1 as MNHEY and CDR2 as SVGEGT. There are 20 residues in the CDR3. CDR3 DNA: TGTGCCAGCAGTCCCCCACCTTGGACTAGCGGGAGAGGGGATCAAGAGACCCAGTACTTC. Amino acids: CASSPPPWTSGRGDQETQYF.

This chain uses TRBV5-4 with TRBJ2-6, with D perhaps matching TRBD1 (6 bases). The germline V and J ends were trimmed by 0 bases and 1 base, with 17 bases remaining between them. The CDR3 length is 19 residues. The germline V gene encodes CDR1 SGHNT and CDR2 YYREEE (reference sequence). The CDR3 coding sequence is TGTGCCAGCAGCTTGGATGGGGGCGCTTTTGGTTCTGGGGCCAACGTCCTGACTTTC. Protein: CASSLDGGAFGSGANVLTF. The complete variable domain, with remaining parts taken from reference TRBV5-4 and TRBJ2-6, reads ETGVTQSPTHLIKTRGQQVTLRCSSQSGHNTVSWYQQALGQGPQFIFQYYREEENGRGNFPPRFSGLQFPNYSSELNVNALELDDSALYLCASSLDGGAFGSGANVLTFGAGSRLTVL.

This clone occurred a few times. CDR3 bases: TGTGCCAGCAGCGTAGCTTTGGGAGGGGTGAATGAGCAGTTCTTC. This encodes CASSVALGGVNEQFF. This chain uses TRBV9 with TRBJ2-1, with TRBD2 matching 7 bases. CDR3 length equals 15 residues. The germline V gene encodes CDR1 SGDLS and CDR2 YYNGEE. V dropped 0 bases and J dropped 7; count of bases not matched to a gene: 7.

The chain recombines TRBV25-1 with TRBJ2-7; 11 bases map to TRBD2. The CDR3 is made up of 15 amino acids. V gave up 2 bases and J gave up 0 bases; unmatched junction bases: 0. Per germline, CDR1 MGHDK and CDR2 SYGVNS. The CDR3 coding sequence is TGTGCCAGCAGTGAAACTAGCGGGAGCTCCTACGAGCAGTACTTC. The encoded protein is CASSETSGSSYEQYF.

The V call is TRBV30, the J call TRBJ1-2; D gene unclear. Trimming pared 5 bases from V and 2 bases from J, leaving 6 bases between. CDR1 and CDR2 (germline): GTSNPN, SVGIG (reference sequence). The CDR3 extends over 11 amino acids. The CDR3 region has the DNA TGTGCCTGGGGCCGGAACTATGGCTACACCTTC. It yields the protein CAWGRNYGYTF.

The gene calls are TRBV11-1 and TRBJ2-1; perhaps TRBD2 as D (8 bases). This CDR3 comprises 13 residues. Trimming left V 3 bases short and J 14 bases short, with 17 bases between. The germline CDR1 and CDR2 sequences are SGHAT and FQDESV (reference sequence). The CDR3 coding sequence is TGTGCCAGCAGCTTTGGGACAGTCGGGGGGGAGTTCTTC. This sequence encodes CASSFGTVGGEFF.

This chain uses TRBV7-6 with TRBJ2-4; 14 bases agree with TRBD2. The CDR3 is 19 amino acids. CDR1 SGHVS and CDR2 FNYEAQ come from the germline V gene. Germline trimming cut 5 bases from V and 5 bases from J; bases unmatched to any gene: 14. CDR3 nucleotide sequence: TGTGCCAGCAGCGCCCTACTTCCGACTAGCGGGAGGGCAGAAAACATTCAGTACTTC. It is translated as CASSALLPTSGRAENIQYF.

CDR3 coding DNA: TGTGCCAGCAGCCCAAATCGAACGACAGGGAGTGGGTTGGACACTGAAGCTTTCTTT. Translating it yields CASSPNRTTGSGLDTEAFF. The rearrangement links TRBV3-1 (or the pseudogene TRBV3-2) to TRBJ1-1, with 7 nucleotides matching TRBD1. The germline V gene has CDR1 LGHDT and CDR2 YNNKEL (reference sequence). CDR3 size: 19 residues. The J segment lost 3 bases and the V segment lost 4 bases, leaving 20 bases of the junction unmatched.

V and J are TRBV14 and TRBJ2-3, with D perhaps matching TRBD1 (5 bases). Germline loops: CDR1 SGHDN, CDR2 FVKESK. CDR3 size: 13 residues. V was pared by 4 bases and J by 1 base, with 6 bases between. For the CDR3, the DNA is TGTGCCAGCAGCCTACAGGGCACAGATACGCAGTATTTT. Translated: CASSLQGTDTQYF. Together with reference TRBV14 and TRBJ2-3, the CDR3 gives the full variable domain: EAGVTQFPSHSVIEKGQTVTLRCDPISGHDNLYWYRRVMGKEIKFLLHFVKESKQDESGMPNNRFLAERTGGTYSTLKVQPAELEDSGVYFCASSLQGTDTQYFGPGTRLTVL.

The chain has TRBV19 and TRBJ2-6, with 10 bases lining up with TRBD2. The CDR3 covers 18 residues. Per germline, CDR1 LNHDA and CDR2 SQIVND (reference sequence). With V trimmed by 3 bases and J by 4 bases, 9 bases remained unmatched. The CDR3 sequence is CASSISLAGEIGANVLTF. DNA for the CDR3: TGTGCCAGTAGTATTTCGCTAGCGGGAGAGATAGGGGCCAACGTCCTGACTTTC. Full variable domain (missing parts from reference TRBV19 and TRBJ2-6): DGGITQSPKYLFRKEGQNVTLSCEQNLNHDAMYWYRQDPGQGLRLIYYSQIVNDFQKGDIAEGYSVSREKKESFPLTVTSAQKNPTAFYLCASSISLAGEIGANVLTFGAGSRLTVL.

The chain combines TRBV19 with TRBJ2-1; the match to TRBD2 covers 11 bases. V lost 2 bases and J lost 2; bases outside the gene matches: 2. This CDR3 has 16 residues. Germline V CDR1 and CDR2: LNHDA, SQIVND (reference sequence). The chain's CDR3 is CASSIIAGGTYNEQFF. CDR3 DNA sequence: TGTGCCAGTAGTATAATAGCGGGAGGGACCTACAATGAGCAGTTCTTC.

This chain uses TRBV4-1 with TRBJ1-6; 10 bases are a match to TRBD1. V dropped 3 bases and J dropped 8; count of bases not matched to a gene: 7. The CDR3 length is 16 residues. Germline loops: CDR1 MGHRA, CDR2 YSYEKL. As DNA, the CDR3 is TGCGCCAGCAGCCATATTTCTGGGACAGGGGATTCACCCCTCCACTTT. Translating it yields CASSHISGTGDSPLHF.

This clone was observed a single time. The rearrangement joins TRBV5-1 to TRBJ1-2, with 7 bases fitting TRBD1. The CDR3 is 12 amino acids. CDR1 SGHRS and CDR2 YFSETQ come from the germline V gene. Trimming took 4 bases from V and 3 from J; bases not matched to a gene: 0. CDR3 residues: CASSTGDYGYTF. The CDR3, as DNA: TGCGCCAGCAGCACAGGGGACTATGGCTACACCTTC.

The chain employs TRBV6-6 and TRBJ1-2, with D perhaps TRBD1 (5 bases). Germline CDR1 MNHNY, CDR2 SVGAGI (reference sequence). V was shortened by 6 bases and J by 7 bases, with 18 bases between the two germline ends. The CDR3 length is 14 residues. In DNA, the CDR3 is TGTGCCAGCAGGGGGGGGACGCATACCGGTGGCTACACCTTC. This translates into CASRGGTHTGGYTF.

V gene TRBV6-6 combines with J gene TRBJ1-5; no definite D call. In germline, CDR1 is MNHNY, CDR2 SVGAGI (reference sequence). Deletions cut 0 bases from V and 9 bases from J, with 6 bases between. CDR3 length: 12 amino acids. The CDR3 DNA reads TGTGCCAGCAGTTACTCCCGGGGGCCCCAGCATTTT. Translating gives CASSYSRGPQHF.

This clone was counted a single time. The gene calls are TRBV19 and TRBJ1-1, with D tentatively TRBD1 (6 bases). CDR1 is LNHDA and CDR2 is SQIVND in the germline V gene (reference sequence). Trimming stripped 5 bases from V and 5 bases from J, with 12 bases between. The CDR3 extends over 13 amino acids. The CDR3 DNA reads as TGTGCCAGTAGTGGCCAGGGGAAGACTGAAGCTTTCTTT. This translates into CASSGQGKTEAFF.

The chain recombines TRBV5-1 with TRBJ1-3; D call uncertain. There are 15 residues in the CDR3. Germline V gene data show CDR1 as SGHRS and CDR2 as YFSETQ. Trimming removed 0 bases from V and 0 bases from J, with 7 bases in between. The CDR3 spells CASSLAPDSGNTIYF. The DNA for the CDR3 is TGCGCCAGCAGCTTGGCGCCAGACTCTGGAAACACCATATATTTT.

This chain links TRBV28 with TRBJ1-1; 11 bases are shared with TRBD1. V lost 2 bases, J lost 7 bases, and 3 bases stayed unmatched. In germline, CDR1 is MDHEN, CDR2 SYDVKM. CDR3 length: 14 residues. CDR3 DNA: TGTGCCAGCAGTTTAGGACAGGGGGCGGGTGAAGCTTTCTTT. Protein: CASSLGQGAGEAFF.

This chain uses TRBV7-6 with TRBJ1-1; D is possibly TRBD1 (6 bases). Germline V gives CDR1 SGHVS, CDR2 FNYEAQ. Trimming removed 5 bases at V and 3 bases at J, with 19 bases between. The CDR3 contains 16 residues. The CDR3 loop reads CASSAPGGGGDTEAFF. CDR3 in DNA: TGTGCCAGCAGCGCCCCAGGCGGGGGCGGTGACACTGAAGCTTTCTTT.

The chain joins TRBV5-1 to TRBJ2-4, with 9 positions matching TRBD2. In germline, CDR1 is SGHRS, CDR2 YFSETQ. Trimming cost V 0 bases and J 7 bases; bases outside gene matches: 8. This CDR3 has 16 amino acids. CDR3 sequence: CASSLAIAGEGNIQYF. The CDR3 DNA reads TGCGCCAGCAGCTTGGCTATAGCGGGAGAGGGGAACATTCAGTACTTC.

J is TRBJ1-1 and V is TRBV10-1; 7 bases match TRBD1. The CDR3 is 14 residues long. Germline values: CDR1 WNHNN, CDR2 SYGVQD (reference sequence). Trimming removed 4 bases from V and 11 bases from J; junction bases left unmatched: 13. The CDR3 coding sequence is TGCGCCAGCAGTGCGGACAGGACTGAACGGTATGCTTTCTTT. As protein: CASSADRTERYAFF.

The genes are TRBV2 and TRBJ1-3; 9 bases are a match to TRBD1. V was pared by 7 bases and J by 2 bases, with 0 bases of the junction left unmatched. Germline CDR1 reads SNHLY; CDR2 reads FYNNEI. The CDR3 covers 13 residues. This CDR3 reads CASNRGPGNTIYF. The CDR3 region has the DNA TGTGCCAGCAACAGGGGGCCTGGAAACACCATATATTTT.